Presented here are 17 T cell receptor beta chains from one specimen sequenced in a study of blood T cells in healthy people across ages. A sample-barcoded 5' primer and a J-beta primer mix were used in a second PCR of roughly 7 to 11 cycles. One entry per CDR3 protein results from TCRdb running MiXCR on the 5' RACE reads. This repertoire shows about a million distinct CDR3 sequences, about 48% found once; its top ten account for around 15%. The specimen sequenced was blood. The receptors derive from a man aged 25-40 years in good health.

The rearrangement joins TRBV5-1 to TRBJ1-1, with unresolved D. V was trimmed by 6 bases and J by 2 bases, leaving 11 bases between them. The CDR3 has 13 amino acids. The germline CDR1 and CDR2 sequences are SGHRS and YFSETQ. For the CDR3, the DNA is TGCGCCAGCAAGGCGGACCGCAACACTGAAGCTTTCTTT. Amino acids: CASKADRNTEAFF.

This clonotype was recorded a few times. This chain joins TRBV13 and TRBJ1-5, with D uncertain. This CDR3 contains 14 residues. The V gene's germline CDR1 is PRHDT and CDR2 FYEKMQ (reference sequence). Trimming left V 8 bases short and J 1 base short, with 12 bases between. CDR3 protein: CASSLGMSNQPQHF. In DNA, the CDR3 is TGTGCCAGCTCCCTCGGGATGAGCAATCAGCCCCAGCATTTT. Based on the CDR3 plus reference TRBV13 and TRBJ1-5, the full variable domain is AAGVIQSPRHLIKEKRETATLKCYPIPRHDTVYWYQQGPGQDPQFLISFYEKMQSDKGSIPDRFSAQQFSDYHSELNMSSLELGDSALYFCASSLGMSNQPQHFGDGTRLSIL.

This clonotype appeared a few times. J is TRBJ2-7 and V is TRBV27; 9 bases align to TRBD2. Germline V gene sequence: CDR1 MNHEY, CDR2 SMNVEV (reference sequence). Trimming at V came to 7 bases and at J to 4 bases, leaving 8 bases not matched to a gene. The CDR3 is 14 amino acids. CDR3 nucleotides: TGTGCCAGCAACCAGCGGGGGGACTTGTACGAGCAGTACTTC. It specifies CASNQRGDLYEQYF.

This clonotype occurred a few times. The chain joins TRBV28 to TRBJ2-4; D is undetermined. This CDR3 contains 17 residues. Germline V gene lookup returns CDR1 MDHEN and CDR2 SYDVKM. Trimming removed 10 bases at V and 2 bases at J, with 24 bases between. CDR3 in DNA: TGTGCCACCCATAAGGGTGGTGGGTGGTCCTCCAAAAACATTCAGTACTTC. It is translated as CATHKGGGWSSKNIQYF. The full variable domain, rest sourced from reference TRBV28 and TRBJ2-4, is DVKVTQSSRYLVKRTGEKVFLECVQDMDHENMFWYRQDPGLGLRLIYFSYDVKMKEKGDIPEGYSVSREKKERFSLILESASTNQTSMYLCATHKGGGWSSKNIQYFGAGTRLSVL.

V gene TRBV7-3 combines with J gene TRBJ1-1, with a possible D match to TRBD1 (5 bases). Trimming left V 5 bases short and J 0 bases short, with 13 bases between. The germline V gene encodes CDR1 SGHTA and CDR2 FQGTGA. This CDR3 spans 15 amino acids. The CDR3 sequence is CASSPGRLMNTEAFF. Written as DNA, the CDR3 is TGTGCCAGCAGCCCGGGACGGCTCATGAACACTGAAGCTTTCTTT.

Only a few counts were recorded for this clonotype. This chain links TRBV20-1 with TRBJ1-1; perhaps TRBD1 as D (6 bases). This CDR3 has 13 residues. CDR1 and CDR2 from the germline V gene are DFQATT and SNEGSKA (reference sequence). V shed 6 bases and J shed 4 bases, with 15 bases lying between them. CDR3 nucleotide sequence: TGCAGTGCCCCCCGGGGAGGGGGCACTGAAGCTTTCTTT. It is translated as CSAPRGGGTEAFF.

This clonotype has more than one count but fewer than ten. The rearrangement links TRBV5-6 to TRBJ1-1; possibly TRBD1 for D (5 bases). V was shortened by 5 bases and J by 6 bases, with 11 bases between the two germline ends. This CDR3 comprises 12 residues. Germline CDR1 SGHDT, CDR2 YYEEEE. For the CDR3, the DNA is TGTGCCAGCAGTTTATGGGGGGCTGAAGCTTTCTTT. Protein product: CASSLWGAEAFF.

In nucleotides, the CDR3 is TGTGCCAGCAGCCGGGACAGGGTCTTGGAGACCCAGTACTTC. It translates to CASSRDRVLETQYF. The chain uses TRBV12-3 or TRBV12-4 and TRBJ2-7; TRBD1 matches 9 bases. The J call may be mistaken, given a closer DNA end match to TRBJ2-5. This CDR3 is built from 14 residues.

In its sample, this clonotype was seen a few times. This sequence joins TRBV6-2 or TRBV6-3 and TRBJ2-5, with 10 bases fitting TRBD1. The closer fit of TRBJ2-7 to the DNA end suggests the J call may be wrong. The germline V gene encodes CDR1 MNHEY and CDR2 SVGEGT. CDR3 length: 15 amino acids. The CDR3 loop reads CASSYSRTGGYEQYF. Written as DNA, the CDR3 is TGTGCCAGCAGTTACTCACGGACAGGGGGGTACGAGCAGTACTTC.

The rearrangement links TRBV29-1 to TRBJ2-3; perhaps TRBD1 as D (6 bases). V was trimmed by 4 bases and J by 3 bases, leaving 11 bases between them. In germline, CDR1 is SQVTM, CDR2 ANQGSEA. This CDR3 has 13 amino acids. CDR3 sequence reads: CSVVRDNTDTQYF. DNA for the CDR3: TGCAGCGTTGTAAGGGACAATACAGATACGCAGTATTTT.

The chain recombines TRBV5-1 with TRBJ2-7, with 7 bases aligning to TRBD1. V trimming: 0 bases; J trimming: 3 bases; junction bases outside the gene matches: 6. This CDR3 contains 15 residues. Per the germline V gene, CDR1 is SGHRS and CDR2 is YFSETQ. The CDR3 reads CASSLGDSENYEQYF. In DNA form, the CDR3 reads TGCGCCAGCAGCTTGGGGGACAGTGAAAACTACGAGCAGTACTTC.

The V and J genes are TRBV27 and TRBJ1-6; D is uncertain. Looked up from germline, CDR1 is MNHEY and CDR2 is SMNVEV (reference sequence). The V end was cut by 10 bases, the J end by 5 bases, with 18 bases between. This CDR3 has 15 amino acids. For the CDR3, the DNA is TGTGCCACAACCCTTCGGTGGGGAAATAATTCACCCCTCCACTTT. Translating gives CATTLRWGNNSPLHF.

This chain connects TRBV11-3 to TRBJ1-1; no firm D call. V lost 1 base and J 4 bases, leaving 13 bases between the germline ends. Germline CDR1 is SGHNT and CDR2 is YENEEA. The CDR3 consists of 15 residues. CDR3 nucleotides: TGTGCCAGCAGCTTAGGGACGGGGAGGAGCACTGAAGCTTTCTTT. Amino acid sequence: CASSLGTGRSTEAFF.

V and J are TRBV10-3 and TRBJ2-6; 7 bases are a match to TRBD1. The junction had 14 bases not matched to a gene; V was cut back by 8 bases and J by 4 bases. The CDR3 sequence is 17 residues long. Germline V gene lookup returns CDR1 ENHRY and CDR2 SYGVKD. The CDR3 nucleotides read TGTGCCATCGCACCCGGGACAGCCAAAGGCGGGGCCAACGTCCTGACTTTC. Its protein product is CAIAPGTAKGGANVLTF.

This clonotype appeared a few times. This chain joins TRBV4-2 and TRBJ2-1; the match to TRBD2 covers 10 bases. Germline V gene lookup returns CDR1 LGHNA and CDR2 YNFKEQ. This CDR3 contains 16 residues. The junction had 4 bases not matched to a gene; V was cut back by 1 base and J by 4 bases. The CDR3 spells CASSQVTAGGYNEQFF. The CDR3 DNA reads TGTGCCAGCAGCCAAGTTACAGCGGGGGGGTACAATGAGCAGTTCTTC.

As for this clonotype: This may be a read error, as it is one base from a much larger clone. The chain carries TRBV7-3 and TRBJ2-2; 7 bases are a match to TRBD1. J gave up 0 bases and V 5 bases, and 6 bases lay outside the gene matches. The CDR3 extends over 16 amino acids. Germline CDR1 reads SGHTA; CDR2 reads FQGTGA. The CDR3 protein is CASSPTGATNTGELFF. CDR3 in DNA: TGTGCCAGCAGCCCTACAGGGGCAACGAACACCGGGGAGCTGTTTTTT.

As to this clonotype: Being one base from a much bigger clone, this may be a read error. This chain joins TRBV6-6 and TRBJ1-2; 8 nucleotides align to TRBD1. After removal of 5 bases from V and 6 bases from J, the junction contained 2 bases not matched to a gene. Germline CDR1 reads MNHNY; CDR2 reads SVGAGI (reference sequence). The CDR3 length is 12 residues. The DNA of the CDR3 is TGTGCCAGCAGTACGACAGGGGATGGCTACACCTTC. Its translation: CASSTTGDGYTF.